This TCR beta chain was found in a study of cytomegalovirus exposure and HLA in healthy donors. Trimming removed 0 bases at V and 5 bases at J, with 20 bases between. The germline V gene has CDR1 GTSNPN and CDR2 SVGIG (reference sequence). CDR3 size: 18 residues. Some clones are missing from TCRdb's copy, which holds only in-frame ones; the method was immunoSEQ multiplex PCR. The data hold some 340,000 clones, with around 90% observed a single time. This chain joins TRBV30 and TRBJ1-6, with D perhaps matching TRBD1 (5 bases). Sequenced sample: PBMCs. The sequence came from a woman aged 30 to 39 in good health and CMV-seropositive. CDR3 sequence reads: CAWSVNRISVGNNSPLHF. CDR3 coding DNA: TGTGCCTGGAGTGTGAACAGGATATCGGTGGGTAATAATTCACCCCTCCACTTT.